This TCR beta chain was sequenced during a study of patients and donors after allogeneic stem cell transplantation. Each CDR3 protein gets one entry after TCRdb re-called the RT-PCR reads with MiXCR. Among about 410,000 distinct CDR3 sequences listed, around 16% were seen once. Germline-derived CDR1 and CDR2 are DFQATT and SNEGSKA (reference sequence). The CDR3 sequence is 14 residues long. Trimming removed 0 bases from V and 9 bases from J, with 15 bases in between. Sequencing was done on a sample of blood, either unsorted or a sorted T cell fraction (not recorded which). The receptor was isolated from a human donor who was either an allogeneic HSCT recipient or a stem cell or donor lymphocyte infusion donor (not recorded which). It is not recorded whose cells these are; they may come from a transplant donor. The V call is TRBV20-1, the J call TRBJ2-1, with no clear D. This CDR3 reads CSARDGSRLGEQFF. The CDR3 nucleotides are TGCAGTGCTAGAGATGGCTCCCGCCTAGGTGAGCAGTTCTTC.